The 3 T cell receptor beta chains below all came from one sample that was sequenced in a study of cytomegalovirus exposure and HLA in healthy donors. The PCR was carried out with 60 Vbeta primers and 13 Jbeta primers. The protocol was immunoSEQ multiplex PCR, while the TCRdb copy is restricted to in-frame clones and leaves out a portion. The profile shows over 150,000 clones, under 80% of them singletons. The sequencing input was PBMCs. The receptors were gathered from a man in his forties in good health and CMV-seronegative.

V gene TRBV6-4 combines with J gene TRBJ1-5; D not certain. With 0 bases removed from V and 11 bases from J, the gap between germline ends came to 11 bases. Looked up from germline, CDR1 is MRHNA and CDR2 is SNTAGT. This CDR3 is built from 13 residues. CDR3 bases: TGTGCCAGCAGTGACTCCCCCTCGGGAGCCCAGCATTTT. It encodes CASSDSPSGAQHF.

The chain links TRBV19 to TRBJ2-3; D might be TRBD2 (6 bases). The V gene's germline CDR1 is LNHDA and CDR2 SQIVND (reference sequence). The CDR3 is made up of 13 amino acids. Trimming cost V 4 bases and J 2 bases, with 7 bases left between them. CDR3 amino acids: CASSRDFTDTQYF. Here the CDR3 DNA reads TGTGCCAGTAGTAGGGACTTCACAGATACGCAGTATTTT.

The J gene is TRBJ2-7, the V gene TRBV7-3; 11 bases map to TRBD2. The CDR3 contains 15 residues. J was trimmed by 3 bases and V by 4 bases; bases with no gene match: 5. Germline CDR1 and CDR2: SGHTA and FQGTGA. This CDR3 reads CASSYSGGALYEQYF. CDR3 nucleotides: TGTGCCAGCAGCTATAGCGGGGGGGCCCTCTACGAGCAGTACTTC. The variable domain in full, completed from reference TRBV7-3 and TRBJ2-7, reads GAGVSQTPSNKVTEKGKYVELRCDPISGHTALYWYRQSLGQGPEFLIYFQGTGAADDSGLPNDRFFAVRPEGSVSTLKIQRTERGDSAVYLCASSYSGGALYEQYFGPGTRLTVT.